This T cell receptor beta chain was found in a study of blood T cell repertoires in COVID-19. Study as a whole: Spain, Italy and the United States supplied samples that represented acute and convalescent COVID-19. The cDNA or gDNA used as material had been derived from T cells, B-cell-depleted T cells, or PBMCs.

Germline V gene data show CDR1 as SGHVS and CDR2 as FNYEAQ. This CDR3 region has 17 residues. The V and J ends lost 5 bases and 0 bases, in that order; junction bases with no gene match: 9. The study drew participants aged 18 to 89 years from roughly 25 US areas. Donors in Cohort 3 counted as recovered after two negative PCRs, clearance, or symptom resolution. Clones were read by immunoSEQ multiplex PCR, and TCRdb kept only the in-frame ones, dropping some. This sample has about 150,000 clones; around four fifths occur once, and the top ten carry roughly 8%. A single count supports this clone. The sequence was obtained from a woman in her fifties or sixties who had recovered from COVID-19. Material for sequencing was PBMCs or T cells enriched from blood (not recorded which). This chain connects TRBV7-6 to TRBJ2-1; 8 nucleotides align to TRBD1. The CDR3, as DNA: TGTGCCAGCAGCCTCCTACAGGGGGTGAGCTCCTACAATGAGCAGTTCTTC. It codes for CASSLLQGVSSYNEQFF.